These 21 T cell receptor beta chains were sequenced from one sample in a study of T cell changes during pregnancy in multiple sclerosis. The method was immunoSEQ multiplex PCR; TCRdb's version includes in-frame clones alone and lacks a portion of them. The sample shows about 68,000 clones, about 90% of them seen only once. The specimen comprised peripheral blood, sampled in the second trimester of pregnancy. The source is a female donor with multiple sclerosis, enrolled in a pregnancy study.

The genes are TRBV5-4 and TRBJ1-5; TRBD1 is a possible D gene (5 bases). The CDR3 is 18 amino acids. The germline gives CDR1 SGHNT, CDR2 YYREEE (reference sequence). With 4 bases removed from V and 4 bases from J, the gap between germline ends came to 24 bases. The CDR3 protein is CASSQAGGGGSRNQPQHF. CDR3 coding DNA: TGTGCCAGCAGCCAGGCCGGGGGGGGTGGATCAAGGAATCAGCCCCAGCATTTT.

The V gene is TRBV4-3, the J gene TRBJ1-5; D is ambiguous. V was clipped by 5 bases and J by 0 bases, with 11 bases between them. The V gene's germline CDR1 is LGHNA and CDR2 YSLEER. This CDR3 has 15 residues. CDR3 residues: CASSVGLNSNQPQHF. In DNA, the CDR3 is TGCGCCAGCAGCGTAGGACTTAATAGCAATCAGCCCCAGCATTTT.

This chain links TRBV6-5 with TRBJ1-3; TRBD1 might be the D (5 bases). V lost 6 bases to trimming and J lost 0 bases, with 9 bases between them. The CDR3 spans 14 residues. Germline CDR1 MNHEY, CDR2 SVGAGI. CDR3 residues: CASRDIYSGNTIYF. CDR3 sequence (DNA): TGTGCCAGCAGGGACATTTACTCTGGAAACACCATATATTTT.

CDR3 DNA: TGTGCCAGCAGAAGCGGGACCCGCAGTGAGCAGTTCTTC. Protein sequence: CASRSGTRSEQFF. The chain has TRBV19 and TRBJ2-1; 7 bases agree with TRBD2. Trimming took 9 bases from V and 9 from J; bases not matched to a gene: 11. Looked up from germline, CDR1 is LNHDA and CDR2 is SQIVND (reference sequence). The CDR3 is 13 amino acids.

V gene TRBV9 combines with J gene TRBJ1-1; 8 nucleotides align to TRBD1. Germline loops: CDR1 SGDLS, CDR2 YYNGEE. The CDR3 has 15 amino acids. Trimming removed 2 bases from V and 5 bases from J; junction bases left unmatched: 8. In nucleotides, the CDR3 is TGTGCCAGCAGCGTTATGGGACAGGCAGGAACTGAAGCTTTCTTT. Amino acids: CASSVMGQAGTEAFF.

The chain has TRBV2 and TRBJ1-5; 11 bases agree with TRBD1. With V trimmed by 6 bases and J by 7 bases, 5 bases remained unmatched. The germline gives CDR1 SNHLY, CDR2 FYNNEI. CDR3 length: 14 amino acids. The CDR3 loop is CASSGTGGRQPQHF. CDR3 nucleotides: TGTGCCAGCAGCGGGACAGGGGGAAGGCAGCCCCAGCATTTT.

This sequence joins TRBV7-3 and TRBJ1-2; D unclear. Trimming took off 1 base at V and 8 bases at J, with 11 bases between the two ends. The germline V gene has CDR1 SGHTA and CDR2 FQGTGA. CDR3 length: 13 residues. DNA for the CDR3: TGTGCCAGCAGCTTAAGTCAAGGCGGGGGCTACACCTTC. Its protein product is CASSLSQGGGYTF.

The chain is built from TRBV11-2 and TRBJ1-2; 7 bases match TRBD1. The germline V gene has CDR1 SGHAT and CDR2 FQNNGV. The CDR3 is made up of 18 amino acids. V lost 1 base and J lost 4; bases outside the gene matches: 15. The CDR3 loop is CASSLGLRGRRQVYGYTF. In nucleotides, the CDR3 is TGTGCCAGCAGCTTAGGATTAAGGGGGCGCCGGCAGGTCTATGGCTACACCTTC.

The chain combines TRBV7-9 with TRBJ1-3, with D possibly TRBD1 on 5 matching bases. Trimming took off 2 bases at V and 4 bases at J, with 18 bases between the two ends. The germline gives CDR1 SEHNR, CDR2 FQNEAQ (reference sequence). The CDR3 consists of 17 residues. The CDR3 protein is CASSLSNVGGFGNTIYF. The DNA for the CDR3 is TGTGCCAGCAGCTTAAGTAATGTGGGGGGGTTCGGAAACACCATATATTTT.

Written as DNA, the CDR3 is TGTGCCAGCAGCTCTGGGGCTGGCTACGAGCAGTACTTC. Its protein product is CASSSGAGYEQYF. This rearrangement joins TRBV9 to TRBJ2-7; maybe TRBD1 (5 bases). Trimming cost V 4 bases and J 3 bases, with 11 bases left between them. The CDR3 covers 13 residues. Germline V gene lookup returns CDR1 SGDLS and CDR2 YYNGEE.

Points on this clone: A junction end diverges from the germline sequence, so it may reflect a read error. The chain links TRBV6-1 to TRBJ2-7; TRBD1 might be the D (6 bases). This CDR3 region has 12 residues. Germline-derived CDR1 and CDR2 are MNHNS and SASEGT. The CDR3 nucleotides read TGTGCCAGCAGTGAACAGGACAGAATAACAGACTTC. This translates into CASSEQDRITDF.

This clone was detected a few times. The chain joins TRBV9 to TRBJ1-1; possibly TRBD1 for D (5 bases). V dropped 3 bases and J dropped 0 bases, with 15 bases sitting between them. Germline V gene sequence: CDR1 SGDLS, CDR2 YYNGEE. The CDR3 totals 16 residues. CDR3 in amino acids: CASSGEGSSMNTEAFF. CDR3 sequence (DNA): TGTGCCAGCAGCGGGGAGGGGAGCTCTATGAACACTGAAGCTTTCTTT.

In nucleotides, the CDR3 is TGTGCCAGCAGCCTAAGAGCGGGGGGCTCCTACGAGCAGTACTTC. Translation gives CASSLRAGGSYEQYF. The rearrangement links TRBV7-2 to TRBJ2-7; TRBD2 matches 9 bases. V gave up 5 bases and J gave up 0 bases; unmatched junction bases: 5. Germline CDR1 is SGHTA and CDR2 is FQGNSA. This CDR3 region has 15 residues.

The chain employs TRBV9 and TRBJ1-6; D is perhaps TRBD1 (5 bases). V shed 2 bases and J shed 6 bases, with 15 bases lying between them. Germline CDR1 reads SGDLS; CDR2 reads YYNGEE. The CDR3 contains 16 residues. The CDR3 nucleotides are TGTGCCAGCAGCGTCAGGCCCTCGACAGCTAATTCACCCCTCCACTTT. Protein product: CASSVRPSTANSPLHF.

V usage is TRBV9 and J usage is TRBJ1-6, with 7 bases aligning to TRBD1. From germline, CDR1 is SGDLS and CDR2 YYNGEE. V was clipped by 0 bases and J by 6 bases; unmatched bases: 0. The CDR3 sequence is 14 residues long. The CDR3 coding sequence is TGTGCCAGCAGCGTAGGACAGGGTAATTCACCCCTCCACTTT. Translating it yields CASSVGQGNSPLHF.

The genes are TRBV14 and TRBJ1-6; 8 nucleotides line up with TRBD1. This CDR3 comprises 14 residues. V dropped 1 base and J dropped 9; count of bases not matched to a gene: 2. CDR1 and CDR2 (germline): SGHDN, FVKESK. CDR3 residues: CASSQATGVSPLHF. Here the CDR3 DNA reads TGTGCCAGCAGCCAAGCGACAGGGGTTTCACCCCTCCACTTT.

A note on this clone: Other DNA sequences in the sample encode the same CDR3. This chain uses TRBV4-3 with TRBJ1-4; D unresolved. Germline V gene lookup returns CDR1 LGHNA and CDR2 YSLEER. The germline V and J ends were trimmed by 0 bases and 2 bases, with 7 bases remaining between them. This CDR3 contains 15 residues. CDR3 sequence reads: CASSQDPGTNEKLFF. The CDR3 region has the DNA TGCGCCAGCAGCCAAGATCCGGGGACTAATGAAAAACTGTTTTTT.

The chain's CDR3 is CASSFGGLTEAFF. The CDR3 region has the DNA TGTGCCAGCAGCTTCGGGGGGCTCACTGAAGCTTTCTTT. V usage is TRBV7-3 and J usage is TRBJ1-1; maybe TRBD1 (6 bases). The CDR3 has 13 amino acids. Germline V gene data show CDR1 as SGHTA and CDR2 as FQGTGA. Trimming left V 3 bases short and J 4 bases short, with 9 bases between.

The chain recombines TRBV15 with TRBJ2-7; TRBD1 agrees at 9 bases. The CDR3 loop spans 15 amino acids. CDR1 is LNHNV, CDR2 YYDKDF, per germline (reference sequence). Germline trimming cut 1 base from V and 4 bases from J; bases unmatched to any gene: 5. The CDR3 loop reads CATSRAGTGSYEQYF. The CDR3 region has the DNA TGTGCCACCAGCAGAGCAGGGACAGGGAGTTACGAGCAGTACTTC.

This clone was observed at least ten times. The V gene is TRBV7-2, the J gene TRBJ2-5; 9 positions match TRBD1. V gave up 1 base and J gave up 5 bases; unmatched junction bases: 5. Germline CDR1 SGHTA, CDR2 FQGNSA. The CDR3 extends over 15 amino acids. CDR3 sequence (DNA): TGTGCCAGCAGCTTAGTGGACAGGGGTGGGGAGACCCAGTACTTC. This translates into CASSLVDRGGETQYF.

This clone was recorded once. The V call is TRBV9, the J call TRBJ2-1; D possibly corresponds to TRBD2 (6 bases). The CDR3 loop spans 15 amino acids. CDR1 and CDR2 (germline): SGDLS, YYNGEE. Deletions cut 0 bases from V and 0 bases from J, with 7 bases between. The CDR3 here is CASSVGGNSYNEQFF. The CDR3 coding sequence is TGTGCCAGCAGCGTAGGCGGGAACTCCTACAATGAGCAGTTCTTC.